This section outlines one TCR beta chain sequence together with its context. The data are from a study of T cells in Graves' hyperthyroidism and ophthalmopathy. Per germline, CDR1 DFQATT and CDR2 SNEGSKA (reference sequence). The CDR3 runs 17 residues. Trimming at V came to 5 bases and at J to 2 bases, leaving 15 bases not matched to a gene. The CDR3 regions of TCR beta were amplified from RNA transcripts. Researchers ran a first-round RT-PCR on the TCR CDR3 using the HTBI primer set. TCRdb independently ran MiXCR on the multiplex PCR reads; one entry per CDR3 protein. The table includes some 400,000 distinct CDR3 sequences, approximately 12% detected once. Diagnosis of hyperthyroidism was new in patients aged 18 to 65, and its duration was under 2 months. It was at first hyperthyroidism diagnosis, before any ophthalmopathy symptoms, that the blood sample was taken.

The J gene is TRBJ1-3, the V gene TRBV20-1, with 7 positions matching TRBD1. The TCR comes from a man under 40 with Graves' hyperthyroidism that later progressed to Graves' ophthalmopathy. The sequenced sample was blood. The CDR3 region is CSAGTGTVQMAGNTIYF. The CDR3 DNA follows: TGCAGTGCTGGAACCGGGACAGTGCAGATGGCTGGAAACACCATATATTTT.